These 14 T cell receptor beta chains were all obtained from the same sample, sequenced in a study of patients and donors after allogeneic stem cell transplantation. TCRdb re-derived calls from the RT-PCR reads in MiXCR, one entry per CDR3 protein. Here the sample spans about 410,000 distinct CDR3 sequences, approximately 16% being singletons. The sequenced sample consisted of blood, either unsorted or a sorted T cell fraction (not recorded which). These receptor sequences come from a human donor who was either an allogeneic HSCT recipient or a stem cell or donor lymphocyte infusion donor (not recorded which). It is not recorded whose cells these are; they may come from a transplant donor.

This clonotype occurred a few times. DNA of the CDR3: TGCAGTGCTAGGAGGGTCCGCGGGGGCACAGATACGCAGTATTTT. This encodes CSARRVRGGTDTQYF. The chain recombines TRBV20-1 with TRBJ2-3; D is possibly TRBD2 (6 bases). Germline V gene data show CDR1 as DFQATT and CDR2 as SNEGSKA (reference sequence). The CDR3 extends over 15 amino acids. Trimming pared 3 bases from V and 1 base from J, leaving 14 bases between.

This chain joins TRBV6-1 and TRBJ2-5; D call uncertain. Between the trimmed V and J ends, which lost 3 bases and 4 bases, there was a span of 15 bases. This CDR3 is built from 15 residues. CDR1 and CDR2 from the germline V gene are MNHNS and SASEGT. CDR3 protein: CASSETARSTETQYF. CDR3 nucleotides: TGTGCCAGCAGTGAGACGGCCCGGTCCACAGAGACCCAGTACTTC.

The V gene is TRBV7-2, the J gene TRBJ1-2, with D perhaps matching TRBD1 (5 bases). This CDR3 has 15 residues. Trimming removed 4 bases at V and 9 bases at J, with 21 bases between. Per the germline V gene, CDR1 is SGHTA and CDR2 is FQGNSA. The CDR3 reads CASSSLRDGLTSYTF. The DNA for the CDR3 is TGTGCCAGCAGCTCCCTCAGGGATGGACTAACGAGCTACACCTTC.

This clonotype was counted ten times or more. The rearrangement joins TRBV29-1 to TRBJ1-2; TRBD1 agrees at 8 bases. The CDR3 loop spans 15 amino acids. The trim removed 6 bases at V and 0 bases at J, leaving 9 bases unmatched. The germline V gene has CDR1 SQVTM and CDR2 ANQGSEA. In DNA, the CDR3 is TGCAGCGTAGCAGGGGGCGATATGGCTAACTATGGCTACACCTTC. As protein: CSVAGGDMANYGYTF.

Only a few counts were recorded for this clonotype. V is TRBV18 and J is TRBJ2-7; TRBD2 agrees at 8 bases. The germline CDR1 and CDR2 sequences are KGHSH and LQKENI. V lost 3 bases, J lost 4 bases, and 8 bases stayed unmatched. The CDR3 length is 15 residues. CDR3 coding DNA: TGTGCCAGCTCACCGGGCGCGGGAGGTTTATACGAGCAGTACTTC. Amino acid sequence: CASSPGAGGLYEQYF.

This clonotype has more than one count but fewer than ten. V and J are TRBV6-5 and TRBJ1-2, with D perhaps matching TRBD1 (6 bases). This CDR3 comprises 13 residues. Germline lookup yields CDR1 MNHEY and CDR2 SVGAGI. The ends were cut back, 2 bases at V and 4 bases at J, with 8 bases in the middle. The CDR3 is CASSYGTIYGYTF. CDR3 bases: TGTGCCAGCAGTTACGGGACAATCTATGGCTACACCTTC.

This clonotype was counted between two and nine times. The V call is TRBV7-9, the J call TRBJ1-5, with a tentative D call TRBD1 (5 bases). The length of the CDR3 is 13 residues. The V gene's germline CDR1 is SEHNR and CDR2 FQNEAQ (reference sequence). With 3 bases removed from V and 7 bases from J, the gap between germline ends came to 10 bases. The CDR3 loop reads CASSFLGDQPQHF. The DNA of the CDR3 is TGTGCCAGCAGCTTCCTTGGGGACCAGCCCCAGCATTTT.

The CDR3 reads CASSLSPLSSYEQYF. Here the CDR3 DNA reads TGCGCCAGCAGCTTGAGCCCCCTGAGCTCCTACGAGCAGTACTTC. The chain recombines TRBV5-1 with TRBJ2-7; D uncertain. Germline assignment: CDR1 SGHRS and CDR2 YFSETQ. This CDR3 spans 15 amino acids. V dropped 1 base and J dropped 0 bases, with 11 bases sitting between them. Full variable domain (remainder filled in from reference TRBV5-1 and TRBJ2-7): KAGVTQTPRYLIKTRGQQVTLSCSPISGHRSVSWYQQTPGQGLQFLFEYFSETQRNKGNFPGRFSGRQFSNSRSEMNVSTLELGDSALYLCASSLSPLSSYEQYFGPGTRLTVT.

A few counts support this clonotype. The chain recombines TRBV6-5 with TRBJ1-2; tentatively, D is TRBD1 (5 bases). Germline V gives CDR1 MNHEY, CDR2 SVGAGI. Trimming stripped 2 bases from V and 2 bases from J, with 9 bases between. The CDR3 consists of 14 residues. The CDR3 protein is CASSYGGENYGYTF. DNA for the CDR3: TGTGCCAGCAGTTACGGGGGAGAGAACTATGGCTACACCTTC.

The chain uses TRBV20-1 and TRBJ2-4, with D possibly being TRBD1 or TRBD2 (6 bases each). The CDR3 runs 11 residues. The germline CDR1 and CDR2 sequences are DFQATT and SNEGSKA (reference sequence). The germline V and J ends were trimmed by 2 bases and 9 bases, with 8 bases remaining between them. CDR3 sequence: CSARRGVIQYF. For the CDR3, the DNA is TGCAGTGCTAGAAGGGGGGTCATTCAGTACTTC.

This clonotype was picked up a small number of times. V and J are TRBV4-3 and TRBJ2-3; TRBD1 matches 9 bases. In germline, CDR1 is LGHNA, CDR2 YSLEER. The CDR3 totals 16 residues. Trimming removed 2 bases from V and 0 bases from J; junction bases left unmatched: 3. The CDR3 region has the DNA TGCGCCAGCAGCCAACGCGACAGGGGGAGCACAGATACGCAGTATTTT. Amino acids: CASSQRDRGSTDTQYF.

The rearrangement links TRBV28 to TRBJ1-5; D possibly corresponds to TRBD1 (5 bases). V gave up 5 bases and J gave up 7 bases, with 12 bases separating them. Germline CDR1 reads MDHEN; CDR2 reads SYDVKM. This CDR3 spans 13 amino acids. This chain's CDR3 is CASSQGWRQPQHF. The DNA for the CDR3 is TGTGCCAGCAGTCAGGGATGGCGGCAGCCCCAGCATTTT.

The chain joins TRBV12-3 or TRBV12-4 to TRBJ2-3; D ambiguous. V was clipped by 1 base and J by 7 bases, with 6 bases between them. CDR3 size: 12 residues. The CDR3 is CASSLGQNTQYF. The CDR3 region has the DNA TGTGCCAGCAGTTTAGGGCAAAATACGCAGTATTTT.

This chain connects TRBV18 to TRBJ2-7; maybe TRBD1 (5 bases). The germline V and J ends were trimmed by 1 base and 4 bases, with 11 bases remaining between them. This CDR3 contains 14 residues. Germline V CDR1 and CDR2: KGHSH, LQKENI. The CDR3 sequence is CASSPQQGRYEQYF. CDR3 in DNA: TGTGCCAGCTCACCACAGCAGGGTCGATACGAGCAGTACTTC.